The 6 T cell receptor beta chains given below trace back to one sample, sequenced in a study of control samples from healthy donors and cancer patients (dated by TCRdb to between 2020 and 2021). Library creation used the immunoSEQ multiplex PCR assay. What TCRdb holds here is the immuneACCESS table cut down to in-frame rearrangements. Part of the clones is not present; checked against another copy, under half of the missing clones reflect an unresolved V gene, and the others are unexplained. Present in this sample are 40,000 to 45,000 clones, 60% to 80% of which were seen just once. About 15% of the sample belongs to the ten largest clones. Sequencing input: formalin-fixed, paraffin-embedded tissue. These receptors originate from a male donor with melanoma.

In its sample, this clone was seen many times. The CDR3 region has the DNA TGTGCCAGCAGCTTAGTAACTATCACCGGCACCATATATTTT. Translated: CASSLVTITGTIYF. This chain links TRBV7-2 with TRBJ1-3; D ambiguous. V was cut by 1 base and J by 9 bases, with 13 bases left in between. This CDR3 region has 14 residues. Looked up from germline, CDR1 is SGHTA and CDR2 is FQGNSA. The full variable domain, rest sourced from reference TRBV7-2 and TRBJ1-3, is GAGVSQSPSNKVTEKGKDVELRCDPISGHTALYWYRQSLGQGLEFLIYFQGNSAPDKSGLPSDRFSAERTGGSVSTLTIQRTQQEDSAVYLCASSLVTITGTIYFGEGSWLTVV.

V usage is TRBV12-3 or TRBV12-4 and J usage is TRBJ2-7; D gene unclear. The CDR3 totals 12 residues. Trimming stripped 2 bases from V and 3 bases from J, with 5 bases between. CDR3 protein: CASSLTYYEQYF. In nucleotides, the CDR3 is TGTGCCAGCAGTTTAACGTACTACGAGCAGTACTTC.

This sequence joins TRBV7-9 and TRBJ2-7, with TRBD1 matching over 10 bases. The V and J ends lost 3 bases and 0 bases, in that order; junction bases with no gene match: 8. Germline CDR1 SEHNR, CDR2 FQNEAQ (reference sequence). The CDR3 has 17 residues. In DNA, the CDR3 is TGTGCCAGCAGCTTCCCTGGGACAGGGGTACCCTCCTACGAGCAGTACTTC. It codes for CASSFPGTGVPSYEQYF.

This chain links TRBV2 with TRBJ2-5; D not certain. V was trimmed by 8 bases and J by 2 bases, leaving 9 bases between them. The CDR3 is 12 amino acids. CDR1 is SNHLY, CDR2 FYNNEI, per germline. In nucleotides, the CDR3 is TGTGCCAGCGGTAGAACGCAAGAGACCCAGTACTTC. Translated, it gives CASGRTQETQYF.

V gene TRBV21-1 combines with J gene TRBJ1-1. TRBV21-1 is an annotated pseudogene. The CDR3 consists of 15 residues. Here the CDR3 DNA reads TGTGCCAGCAGCAAAGGATTTGGAAGGGCCACTGAAGCTTTCTTT. This codes for CASSKGFGRATEAFF.

The gene calls are TRBV25-1 and TRBJ1-4; a weak D match, TRBD1 (6 bases). V gave up 6 bases and J gave up 7 bases, with 15 bases separating them. The germline CDR1 and CDR2 sequences are MGHDK and SYGVNS. CDR3 length: 14 amino acids. The CDR3 sequence: CASSPQGESEKLFF. As DNA, the CDR3 is TGTGCCAGCAGCCCACAGGGTGAGAGTGAAAAACTGTTTTTT.